These T cell receptor beta chains were read from a single sample in a study of relationships among human T cell subsets. MiXCR, applied by TCRdb to the multiplex PCR reads, yields one record per CDR3 protein. The profile shows roughly 15,000 distinct CDR3 sequences, less than 65% of them singletons. The sample consisted of Tregs sorted from blood. The receptors shown here come from a man between 40 and 49 years old in good health. CDR3s include the opening cysteine and the closing phenylalanine or tryptophan. A D gene is named only where the DNA matches it firmly. Clone size appears in some rows only: once, few, many, or a class for an expanded clone.

v_call,clone_size,d_call,j_call,cdr3_nt,cdr3_aa
TRBV13,medium-sized,TRBD1,TRBJ2-4,TGTGCCAGCAGCGGAGGCAGGACAGGGGAGTCCATTCAGTACTTC,CASSGGRTGESIQYF
TRBV7-9,few,-,TRBJ1-1,TGTGCCAGCAGCTCCCCAGTCCAGAACACTGAAGCTTTCTTT,CASSSPVQNTEAFF
TRBV28,-,TRBD1,TRBJ2-7,TGTGCCAACGGGGACAGGGCAAGGAACGAGCAGTACTTC,CANGDRARNEQYF
TRBV20-1,few,-,TRBJ1-2,TGCAGTGCTAGAGATCCTACATATGGCTACACCTTC,CSARDPTYGYTF
TRBV7-2,-,TRBD1,TRBJ2-6,TGTGCCTGTCAGCGGGACAGGGGGCGCTTTGGGGCCAACGTCCTGACTTTC,CACQRDRGRFGANVLTF
TRBV20-1,-,-,TRBJ2-1,TGCAGTGCTAGAGGCCCTTCCCAAGCCCTTAACAATGAGCAGTTCTTC,CSARGPSQALNNEQFF
TRBV11-2,few,TRBD1,TRBJ2-3,TGTGCCAGCAGCCACGGGACAGGGGGCACAGATACGCAGTATTTT,CASSHGTGGTDTQYF
TRBV30,few,TRBD1,TRBJ2-5,TGTGCCTGGAGTGGGTCAGGGGGAGTCGAAGAGACCCAGTACTTC,CAWSGSGGVEETQYF
TRBV27,-,-,TRBJ2-1,TGTGCCAGCAGTCTCTCGACTAGGAATAATGAGCAGTTCTTC,CASSLSTRNNEQFF
TRBV29-1,-,-,TRBJ1-1,TGCAGCTCTCGGGTAGGGATGAACACTGAAGCTTTCTTT,CSSRVGMNTEAFF
TRBV5-1,few,TRBD2,TRBJ2-3,TGCGCCAGCAGCACCTACGGACTAGCGGGGGTCACAGATACGCAGTATTTT,CASSTYGLAGVTDTQYF
TRBV15,-,-,TRBJ2-3,TGTGCCACCAGCAGAGCAGCCGATGATACGCAGTATTTT,CATSRAADDTQYF
TRBV27,few,TRBD2,TRBJ2-3,TGTGCCAGCAGCCTAACTAGCGGGAGCACAGATACGCAGTATTTT,CASSLTSGSTDTQYF
TRBV19,once,-,TRBJ2-5,TGTGCCAGTAGTCCGCGAGACAGGTTCCAAGAGACCCAGTACTTC,CASSPRDRFQETQYF
TRBV28,-,TRBD1,TRBJ1-5,TGTGCCAGCAGTCCTCAACCTGGACAGGGAGTGTCGGATCAGCCCCAGCATTTT,CASSPQPGQGVSDQPQHF
TRBV19,-,TRBD1,TRBJ1-1,TGTGCCAGCCTCCCACGACAGGGATGGGGCACTGAAGCTTTCTTT,CASLPRQGWGTEAFF
TRBV4-1,-,TRBD1,TRBJ1-5,TGCGCCAGCAGCCAAGCCGGGACAGGGGAGCCTAATCAGCCCCAGCATTTT,CASSQAGTGEPNQPQHF